A single sample is the source of the 18 T cell receptor beta chains below, sequenced in a study of cytomegalovirus exposure and HLA in healthy donors. The PCR contained 60 Vbeta and 13 Jbeta primers. Only in-frame clones appear in the TCRdb table, and some are missing; sequencing was by immunoSEQ multiplex PCR. Its listing shows 100,000 to 150,000 clones. The sequenced material came from PBMCs. All receptors come from a man aged 18 to 30 in good health and CMV-seronegative.

V and J are TRBV28 and TRBJ1-1; D gene ambiguous. V lost 1 base and J lost 1, with 10 bases in between. The germline V gene has CDR1 MDHEN and CDR2 SYDVKM. The CDR3 is 15 residues long. The CDR3 coding sequence is TGTGCCAGCAGTTTATTATTCGGTCAGAACACTGAAGCTTTCTTT. Translating gives CASSLLFGQNTEAFF. Using reference TRBV28 and TRBJ1-1 for the parts outside the CDR3, the full variable domain is DVKVTQSSRYLVKRTGEKVFLECVQDMDHENMFWYRQDPGLGLRLIYFSYDVKMKEKGDIPEGYSVSREKKERFSLILESASTNQTSMYLCASSLLFGQNTEAFFGQGTRLTVV.

This chain uses TRBV9 with TRBJ1-1; 8 positions agree with TRBD1. CDR3 size: 14 residues. Germline CDR1 is SGDLS and CDR2 is YYNGEE. V gave up 0 bases and J gave up 7 bases; unmatched junction bases: 5. This chain's CDR3 is CASSVASGGLEAFF. The CDR3, as DNA: TGTGCCAGCAGCGTAGCTTCAGGGGGCCTTGAAGCTTTCTTT.

CDR3 protein: CASSLLPGQPSVEQYF. In DNA form, the CDR3 reads TGTGCCAGCAGTTTACTCCCGGGACAGCCCTCGGTGGAGCAGTACTTC. The chain links TRBV27 to TRBJ2-7; 7 bases match TRBD1. The V segment lost 2 bases and the J segment 7 bases; nucleotides outside the gene matches: 14. The CDR3 has 16 amino acids. CDR1 is MNHEY and CDR2 is SMNVEV in the germline V gene (reference sequence).

The V and J genes are TRBV27 and TRBJ2-5; 9 bases agree with TRBD2. The CDR3 loop spans 14 amino acids. With V trimmed by 10 bases and J by 5 bases, 11 bases remained unmatched. The germline V gene has CDR1 MNHEY and CDR2 SMNVEV (reference sequence). CDR3 sequence reads: CATKAGGPWETQYF. CDR3 nucleotides: TGTGCCACCAAGGCGGGGGGGCCATGGGAGACCCAGTACTTC.

The chain links TRBV9 to TRBJ2-7, with D possibly TRBD2 on 6 matching bases. The CDR3 runs to 16 residues. The germline V and J ends were trimmed by 4 bases and 0 bases, with 17 bases remaining between them. From germline, CDR1 is SGDLS and CDR2 YYNGEE. Here the CDR3 reads CASSFGLAPNSYEQYF. CDR3 nucleotides: TGTGCCAGCAGCTTCGGGCTAGCGCCGAACTCCTACGAGCAGTACTTC.

The chain carries TRBV11-2 and TRBJ2-7; TRBD2 matches at 12 bases. Germline CDR1 is SGHAT and CDR2 is FQNNGV. After removal of 5 bases from V and 0 bases from J, the junction contained 8 bases not matched to a gene. The CDR3 covers 17 residues. CDR3 sequence: CASSLQTSGRISYEQYF. In DNA form, the CDR3 reads TGTGCCAGCAGCCTGCAAACTAGCGGGAGGATCTCCTACGAGCAGTACTTC.

This sequence joins TRBV19 and TRBJ1-2; 9 nucleotides agree with TRBD1. The junction had 6 bases not matched to a gene; V was cut back by 3 bases and J by 7 bases. The CDR3 covers 14 residues. The germline CDR1 and CDR2 sequences are LNHDA and SQIVND (reference sequence). The CDR3 reads CASSIPGQGSGYTF. The CDR3 DNA reads TGTGCCAGTAGTATCCCGGGACAGGGTTCTGGCTACACCTTC.

V and J are TRBV27 and TRBJ2-3, with a weak D call TRBD2 (5 bases). V lost 5 bases and J lost 4, with 10 bases in between. The CDR3 has 13 residues. Germline V gene data show CDR1 as MNHEY and CDR2 as SMNVEV (reference sequence). CDR3 sequence: CASSLGLPDTQYF. As DNA, the CDR3 is TGTGCCAGCAGTCTCGGACTCCCAGATACGCAGTATTTT.

The chain joins TRBV6-1 to TRBJ2-7; TRBD2 aligns across 11 bases. This CDR3 contains 14 residues. The J segment lost 2 bases and the V segment lost 10 bases, leaving 7 bases of the junction unmatched. Germline loops: CDR1 MNHNS, CDR2 SASEGT. CDR3 protein: CATGTSGLPYEQYF. CDR3 DNA sequence: TGTGCCACCGGGACTAGCGGCTTACCCTACGAGCAGTACTTC.

The chain is built from TRBV6-1 and TRBJ1-6; 8 bases match TRBD1. V was clipped by 4 bases and J by 8 bases; unmatched bases: 10. Germline V lookup: CDR1 MNHNS, CDR2 SASEGT. The CDR3 extends over 16 amino acids. The CDR3 DNA reads as TGTGCCAGCAGTGTCCTTCAGGGGGCATCTGATTCACCCCTCCACTTT. It specifies CASSVLQGASDSPLHF.

CDR3 sequence (DNA): TGTGCCAGCAGTCAAGGGGCCTACGAGCAGTACTTC. The encoded protein is CASSQGAYEQYF. This rearrangement joins TRBV28 to TRBJ2-7, with D perhaps matching TRBD1 (5 bases). The CDR3 totals 12 residues. The germline gives CDR1 MDHEN, CDR2 SYDVKM. Trimming left V 5 bases short and J 2 bases short, with 7 bases between.

The CDR3 is CASSLGSYEQYF. CDR3 sequence (DNA): TGTGCCAGCAGTTTGGGCAGCTACGAGCAGTACTTC. The chain employs TRBV28 and TRBJ2-7; D is undetermined. The V end lost 3 bases, the J end lost 3 bases, and 6 bases lay between the germline ends. The CDR3 has 12 amino acids. Per germline, CDR1 MDHEN and CDR2 SYDVKM.

The chain carries TRBV2 and TRBJ2-7; 8 bases are a match to TRBD1. The junction had 5 bases not matched to a gene; V was cut back by 7 bases and J by 3 bases. The CDR3 is made up of 13 amino acids. Germline CDR1 SNHLY, CDR2 FYNNEI. CDR3 bases: TGTGCCAGCACAACCGGACAGGGCTACGAGCAGTACTTC. Residues: CASTTGQGYEQYF. The variable domain in full, with the rest retrieved from reference TRBV2 and TRBJ2-7, is EPEVTQTPSHQVTQMGQEVILRCVPISNHLYFYWYRQILGQKVEFLVSFYNNEISEKSEIFDDQFSVERPDGSNFTLKIRSTKLEDSAMYFCASTTGQGYEQYFGPGTRLTVT.

The chain recombines TRBV6-5 with TRBJ1-3; D gene uncertain. The CDR3 length is 15 residues. Trimming took off 6 bases at V and 4 bases at J, with 16 bases between the two ends. Germline V gene data show CDR1 as MNHEY and CDR2 as SVGAGI. The CDR3 DNA reads TGTGCCAGCAGACCCACTTGGTTATCAGGAAACACCATATATTTT. Encoded protein: CASRPTWLSGNTIYF.

The chain combines TRBV7-2 with TRBJ2-2; D might be TRBD2 (6 bases). V lost 0 bases and J lost 1, with 6 bases in between. The germline CDR1 and CDR2 sequences are SGHTA and FQGNSA. The CDR3 is 15 residues long. The CDR3 loop is CASSLAGGNTGELFF. DNA for the CDR3: TGTGCCAGCAGCTTAGCCGGGGGGAACACCGGGGAGCTGTTTTTT.

This chain links TRBV27 with TRBJ2-5, with TRBD1 as a possible D gene (6 bases). Trimming stripped 5 bases from V and 5 bases from J, with 15 bases between. This CDR3 is 14 amino acids long. Germline loops: CDR1 MNHEY, CDR2 SMNVEV (reference sequence). Here the CDR3 DNA reads TGTGCCAGCAGTAGGGGGATGTCGGGTGAGACCCAGTACTTC. It is translated as CASSRGMSGETQYF.

The rearrangement joins TRBV4-3 to TRBJ2-1; 11 bases fit TRBD2. The CDR3 runs 17 residues. The V segment lost 4 bases and the J segment 3 bases; nucleotides outside the gene matches: 8. In germline, CDR1 is LGHNA, CDR2 YSLEER. CDR3 sequence: CASSRQRGTSGYNEQFF. DNA for the CDR3: TGCGCCAGCAGCCGACAAAGGGGGACTAGCGGCTACAATGAGCAGTTCTTC.

The chain is built from TRBV5-8 and TRBJ1-2, with 7 nucleotides matching TRBD1. The germline V gene has CDR1 SGHTS and CDR2 YDEGEE. With V trimmed by 0 bases and J by 4 bases, 6 bases remained unmatched. This CDR3 contains 15 residues. The CDR3 region is CASSLAGDRLYGYTF. The CDR3 DNA reads TGTGCCAGCAGCTTGGCCGGGGACAGACTCTATGGCTACACCTTC.